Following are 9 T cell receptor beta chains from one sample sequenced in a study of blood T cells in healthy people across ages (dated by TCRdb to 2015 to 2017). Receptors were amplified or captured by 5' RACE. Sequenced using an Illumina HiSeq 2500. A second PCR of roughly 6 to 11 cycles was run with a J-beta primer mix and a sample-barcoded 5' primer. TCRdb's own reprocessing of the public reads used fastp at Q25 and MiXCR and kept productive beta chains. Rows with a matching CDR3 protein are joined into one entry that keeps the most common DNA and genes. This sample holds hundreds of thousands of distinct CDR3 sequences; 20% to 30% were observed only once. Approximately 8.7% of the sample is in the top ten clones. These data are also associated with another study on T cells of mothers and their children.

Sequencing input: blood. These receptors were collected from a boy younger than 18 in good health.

CDR3 DNA sequence: TGCGCCAGCAGCCAAGGGACAGATTACGACGAGCAGTACTTC. Translated: CASSQGTDYDEQYF. The rearrangement links TRBV4-3 to TRBJ2-7; perhaps TRBD1 as D (6 bases). Germline-derived CDR1 and CDR2 are LGHNA and YSLEER. The CDR3 contains 14 residues. Between the trimmed V and J ends, which lost 1 base and 5 bases, there was a span of 12 bases.

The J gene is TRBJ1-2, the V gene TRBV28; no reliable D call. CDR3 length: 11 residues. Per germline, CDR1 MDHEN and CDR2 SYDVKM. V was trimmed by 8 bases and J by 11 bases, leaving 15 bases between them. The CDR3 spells CASSEAVRYTF. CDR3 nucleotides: TGTGCCAGCTCCGAAGCGGTTCGTTACACCTTC.

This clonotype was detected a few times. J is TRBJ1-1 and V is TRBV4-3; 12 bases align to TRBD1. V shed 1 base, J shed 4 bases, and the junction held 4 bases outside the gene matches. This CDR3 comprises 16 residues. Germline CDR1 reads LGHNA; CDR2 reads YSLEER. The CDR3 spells CASSQGGTGGGTEAFF. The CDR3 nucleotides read TGCGCCAGCAGCCAAGGTGGGACAGGGGGCGGCACTGAAGCTTTCTTT.

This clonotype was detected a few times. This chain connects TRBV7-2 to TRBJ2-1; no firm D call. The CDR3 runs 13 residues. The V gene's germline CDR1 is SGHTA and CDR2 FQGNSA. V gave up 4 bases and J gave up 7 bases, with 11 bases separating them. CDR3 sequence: CASSSRSGNEQFF. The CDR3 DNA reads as TGTGCCAGCAGCTCCCGCTCGGGTAATGAGCAGTTCTTC.

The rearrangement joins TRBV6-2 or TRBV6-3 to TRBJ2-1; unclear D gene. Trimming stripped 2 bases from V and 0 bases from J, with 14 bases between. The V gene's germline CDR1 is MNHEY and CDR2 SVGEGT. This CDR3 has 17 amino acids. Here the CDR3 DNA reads TGTGCCAGCAGTTACCCCAGATTTTTCAGCTCCTACAATGAGCAGTTCTTC. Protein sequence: CASSYPRFFSSYNEQFF.

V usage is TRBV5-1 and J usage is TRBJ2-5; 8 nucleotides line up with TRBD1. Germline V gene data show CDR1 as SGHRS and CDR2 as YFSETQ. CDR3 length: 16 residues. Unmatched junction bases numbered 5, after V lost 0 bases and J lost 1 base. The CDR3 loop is CASSLGTGSGQETQYF. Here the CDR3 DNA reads TGCGCCAGCAGCTTGGGGACAGGGAGCGGCCAAGAGACCCAGTACTTC.

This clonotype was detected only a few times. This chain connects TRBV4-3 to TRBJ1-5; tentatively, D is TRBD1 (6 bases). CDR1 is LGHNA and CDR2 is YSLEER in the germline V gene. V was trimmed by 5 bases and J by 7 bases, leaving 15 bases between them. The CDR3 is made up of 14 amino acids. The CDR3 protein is CASSGDRFGQPQHF. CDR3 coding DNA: TGCGCCAGCAGCGGCGACAGGTTCGGGCAGCCCCAGCATTTT.

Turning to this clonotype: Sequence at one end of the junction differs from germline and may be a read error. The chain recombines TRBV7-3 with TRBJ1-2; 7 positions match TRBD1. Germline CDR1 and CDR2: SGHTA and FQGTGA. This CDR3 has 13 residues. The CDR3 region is CSSSLEGGLGYTF. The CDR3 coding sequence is TGTTCCAGCAGCTTAGAAGGGGGCTTGGGCTACACCTTC. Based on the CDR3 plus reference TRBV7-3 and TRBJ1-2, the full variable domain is GAGVSQTPSNKVTEKGKYVELRCDPISGHTALYWYRQSLGQGPEFLIYFQGTGAADDSGLPNDRFFAVRPEGSVSTLKIQRTERGDSAVYLCSSSLEGGLGYTFGSGTRLTVV.

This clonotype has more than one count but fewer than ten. The CDR3 DNA follows: TGCGCCAGCAGCCAACCACCGGGACAGGGGTACGGGGAGCTGTTTTTT. Residues: CASSQPPGQGYGELFF. The chain joins TRBV4-3 to TRBJ2-2, with 10 bases fitting TRBD1. CDR1 is LGHNA, CDR2 YSLEER, per germline. The ends lost 2 bases at V and 7 bases at J; junction bases unmatched: 7. This CDR3 has 16 residues.